Listed below are T cell receptor beta chains from one sample, sequenced in a study of CD8 T cells in ankylosing spondylitis. A single record per CDR3 protein comes from TCRdb applying MiXCR to the 5' RACE reads. The sample includes more than 650,000 distinct CDR3 sequences, about 12% of them seen just once. Sequenced: blood, either unsorted or a sorted T cell fraction (not recorded which). The receptors were gathered from a male donor with ankylosing spondylitis. The CDR3 runs from the conserved cysteine through the conserved F or W. A D gene is named only where the DNA matches it firmly. Some rows mark clone size as missing; the rest say once, few, many or name a class of expanded clone.

many	TRBV29-1	TRBJ1-4	.	CSVKGGRDGVLFF	TGCAGCGTTAAAGGGGGACGGGATGGGGTACTGTTTTTT
.	TRBV29-1	TRBJ2-5	.	CSVEDSTGGETQYF	TGCAGCGTTGAAGATTCAACCGGGGGAGAGACCCAGTACTTC
.	TRBV30	TRBJ2-4	.	CAWSVQVIQYF	TGTGCCTGGAGTGTACAGGTCATTCAGTACTTC
.	TRBV6-1	TRBJ1-4	.	CASSDFRANEKLFF	TGTGCCAGCAGTGACTTCAGGGCTAATGAAAAACTGTTTTTT
few	TRBV11-3	TRBJ2-1	.	CASSMGEGGNEQFF	TGTGCCAGCAGCATGGGCGAGGGGGGCAATGAGCAGTTCTTC
many	TRBV7-2	TRBJ1-2	.	CASSLGGRVSVGYTF	TGTGCCAGCAGCTTAGGAGGGCGGGTTTCGGTTGGCTACACCTTC
few	TRBV6-2/TRBV6-3	TRBJ2-2	.	CAAGYPPTGELFF	TGTGCCGCTGGCTATCCCCCCACCGGGGAGCTGTTTTTT
many	TRBV20-1	TRBJ1-5	.	CSANSAEKPQHF	TGCAGTGCTAATAGTGCGGAGAAGCCCCAGCATTTT
many	TRBV27	TRBJ1-3	.	CASSRSGSSGNTIYF	TGTGCCAGCAGTCGGTCAGGGTCCTCTGGAAACACCATATATTTT
.	TRBV14	TRBJ2-1	.	CASSRSGFNEQFF	TGTGCCAGCAGTCGCAGCGGATTCAATGAGCAGTTCTTC
.	TRBV20-1	TRBJ1-4	TRBD1	CSALSLQGATNEKLFF	TGCAGTGCCCTCAGCCTGCAGGGGGCAACTAATGAAAAACTGTTTTTT
few	TRBV7-6	TRBJ2-7	.	CASSLGTNLEQYF	TGTGCCAGCAGCTTAGGAACTAATCTCGAGCAGTACTTC
.	TRBV7-9	TRBJ2-7	TRBD2	CASRGGQNSYEQYF	TGTGCCAGCCGGGGGGGACAAAACTCCTACGAGCAGTACTTC
.	TRBV24-1	TRBJ2-2	.	CATSDPSLDRNTGELFF	TGTGCCACCAGTGACCCGAGCTTGGACAGGAACACCGGGGAGCTGTTTTTT
many	TRBV11-2	TRBJ2-7	TRBD2	CASSSPRGSTSGRSSEQYF	TGTGCCAGCAGCTCCCCTCGGGGGAGTACTAGCGGGAGATCCAGCGAGCAGTACTTC
many	TRBV10-3	TRBJ2-7	TRBD1	CAISELNHWTGEPYEQYF	TGTGCCATCAGTGAGCTGAACCATTGGACAGGGGAACCATACGAGCAGTACTTC
many	TRBV5-5	TRBJ1-6	.	CASSLGTPSSYNSPLHF	TGTGCCAGCAGCTTGGGGACTCCGAGCTCCTATAATTCACCCCTCCACTTT